These T cell receptor beta chains were read from a single sample in a study of blood T cells in healthy people across ages. MiXCR, applied by TCRdb to the 5' RACE reads, yields one record per CDR3 protein. Among under 2 million distinct CDR3 sequences listed, roughly a third were seen once. Input material: blood. The receptors originated from a woman in her twenties or thirties in good health. CDR3s include the opening cysteine and the closing phenylalanine or tryptophan. D genes are given only for firm matches. Rows may omit the clone size; those that give it use once, few, many or a size class.

abundance: -
v_gene: TRBV6-6
d_gene: -
j_gene: TRBJ1-5
CDR3nt: TGTGCCAGCAGACAATCGACCCGAGCGGGCAATCAGCCCCAGCATTTT
CDR3aa: CASRQSTRAGNQPQHF

abundance: -
v_gene: TRBV5-1
d_gene: TRBD2
j_gene: TRBJ2-5
CDR3nt: TGCGCCAGCAGCTTGGGGCTAGCGGGAGTTTCGGAGACCCAGTACTTC
CDR3aa: CASSLGLAGVSETQYF

abundance: -
v_gene: TRBV18
d_gene: -
j_gene: TRBJ2-7
CDR3nt: TGTGCCAGCAGGACCACAGTGGGGCCCAACTACGAGCAGTACTTC
CDR3aa: CASRTTVGPNYEQYF

abundance: -
v_gene: TRBV7-9
d_gene: -
j_gene: TRBJ1-4
CDR3nt: TGTGCCAGCAGCATAACAGGGAAAGGGAATGAAAAACTGTTTTTT
CDR3aa: CASSITGKGNEKLFF

abundance: -
v_gene: TRBV20-1
d_gene: TRBD1
j_gene: TRBJ1-1
CDR3nt: TGCAGTGCTGCAGGGGGCGGGAACACTGAAGCTTTCTTT
CDR3aa: CSAAGGGNTEAFF

abundance: -
v_gene: TRBV28
d_gene: -
j_gene: TRBJ2-5
CDR3nt: TGTGCCAGCAGTTTCAAGGGAGCGTATCAAGAGACCCAGTACTTC
CDR3aa: CASSFKGAYQETQYF

abundance: -
v_gene: TRBV12-3/TRBV12-4
d_gene: -
j_gene: TRBJ1-1
CDR3nt: TGTGCCAGCAGCCTAGGGGACGGTAACACTGAAGCTTTCTTT
CDR3aa: CASSLGDGNTEAFF

abundance: few
v_gene: TRBV10-3
d_gene: -
j_gene: TRBJ2-3
CDR3nt: TGTGCCGTGTCACCCTTCAAGGGAGAGGACACAGATACGCAGTATTTT
CDR3aa: CAVSPFKGEDTDTQYF

abundance: few
v_gene: TRBV11-3
d_gene: -
j_gene: TRBJ2-2
CDR3nt: TGTGCCAGCAGCTTGACACGGAACACCGGGGAGCTGTTTTTT
CDR3aa: CASSLTRNTGELFF

abundance: many
v_gene: TRBV7-3
d_gene: -
j_gene: TRBJ2-3
CDR3nt: TGTGCCAGCAGCCTCGTGGCGGTTAGCACAGATACGCAGTATTTT
CDR3aa: CASSLVAVSTDTQYF

abundance: -
v_gene: TRBV30
d_gene: -
j_gene: TRBJ1-1
CDR3nt: TGTGCCTGCGAAGGGACCGAGGGAGCTTTCTTT
CDR3aa: CACEGTEGAFF

abundance: -
v_gene: TRBV12-3/TRBV12-4
d_gene: -
j_gene: TRBJ1-1
CDR3nt: TGTGCCAGCAGCCGTACCAGGGAAGGAGCTTTCTTT
CDR3aa: CASSRTREGAFF

abundance: many
v_gene: TRBV6-1
d_gene: TRBD2
j_gene: TRBJ2-7
CDR3nt: TGTGCCAGCAGTGAACTAGCGGGATCCTCCTACGAGCAGTACTTC
CDR3aa: CASSELAGSSYEQYF

abundance: many
v_gene: TRBV6-2/TRBV6-3
d_gene: -
j_gene: TRBJ2-1
CDR3nt: TGTGCCAGCCGTCTCGGGCCTAGAGAGCAGTTCTTC
CDR3aa: CASRLGPREQFF

abundance: few
v_gene: TRBV6-2/TRBV6-3
d_gene: TRBD2
j_gene: TRBJ2-4
CDR3nt: TGTGCCAGCAGTCTCCGACTAGCGGGAGGTCGGGTTAACATTCAGTACTTC
CDR3aa: CASSLRLAGGRVNIQYF

abundance: once
v_gene: TRBV7-8
d_gene: -
j_gene: TRBJ1-4
CDR3nt: TGTGCCAGCAGCCGAGGGGGGGCAGTTAATGAAAAACTGTTTTTT
CDR3aa: CASSRGGAVNEKLFF

abundance: -
v_gene: TRBV4-1
d_gene: TRBD2
j_gene: TRBJ2-1
CDR3nt: TGCGCCAGCAGCCAAGTTCGGTTAGGACTAGCGGGACATTACAATGAGCAGTTCTTC
CDR3aa: CASSQVRLGLAGHYNEQFF

abundance: many
v_gene: TRBV4-2
d_gene: -
j_gene: TRBJ2-7
CDR3nt: TGTGCCAGCAGCCAAGCCCCAGGGTCCTACGAGCAGTACTTC
CDR3aa: CASSQAPGSYEQYF

abundance: -
v_gene: TRBV3-1
d_gene: -
j_gene: TRBJ1-6
CDR3nt: TGTGCCAGCGGCCAAAGTGAGGGCTCACCCCTCCACTTT
CDR3aa: CASGQSEGSPLHF

abundance: many
v_gene: TRBV29-1
d_gene: TRBD1
j_gene: TRBJ2-5
CDR3nt: TGCAGCGTTGAAGATCGAGGGGGCCTAGAGACCCAGTACTTC
CDR3aa: CSVEDRGGLETQYF

abundance: many
v_gene: TRBV2
d_gene: -
j_gene: TRBJ2-3
CDR3nt: TGTGCCAGCAGCGTATTCGCGCAGTATTTT
CDR3aa: CASSVFAQYF

abundance: many
v_gene: TRBV7-2
d_gene: -
j_gene: TRBJ2-5
CDR3nt: TGTGCCAGCAGCTCCCTGGAGACCCAGTACTTC
CDR3aa: CASSSLETQYF

abundance: -
v_gene: TRBV28
d_gene: -
j_gene: TRBJ2-1
CDR3nt: TGTGCCAGCAGGGACTACCAGGGATTCAATGAGCAGTTCTTC
CDR3aa: CASRDYQGFNEQFF

abundance: -
v_gene: TRBV7-9
d_gene: -
j_gene: TRBJ2-7
CDR3nt: TGTGCCAGCCCTATAACCTACGAGCAGTACTTC
CDR3aa: CASPITYEQYF

abundance: -
v_gene: TRBV6-6
d_gene: TRBD2
j_gene: TRBJ2-3
CDR3nt: TGTGCCAGCAGCGACGCGGGGGTCAGGGATACGCAGTATTTT
CDR3aa: CASSDAGVRDTQYF

abundance: -
v_gene: TRBV27
d_gene: -
j_gene: TRBJ2-3
CDR3nt: TGTGCCAGCAAAAAACCAAACGGGGAATTGACAGATACGCAGTATTTT
CDR3aa: CASKKPNGELTDTQYF

abundance: once
v_gene: TRBV3-1
d_gene: -
j_gene: TRBJ2-7
CDR3nt: TGTGCCAGCAGCCAAGGCGGTCTAGCCTACGAGCAGTACTTC
CDR3aa: CASSQGGLAYEQYF

abundance: -
v_gene: TRBV28
d_gene: TRBD1
j_gene: TRBJ1-5
CDR3nt: TGTGCCAGCAGTAAGACAGGGGCAAGCAATCAGCCCCAGCATTTT
CDR3aa: CASSKTGASNQPQHF

abundance: many
v_gene: TRBV29-1
d_gene: -
j_gene: TRBJ2-7
CDR3nt: TGCAGCGTTGCAGGGCCCCTGGGAGAGCAGTACTTC
CDR3aa: CSVAGPLGEQYF

abundance: few
v_gene: TRBV24-1
d_gene: -
j_gene: TRBJ2-5
CDR3nt: TGTGCCACCAGTGATGACAGGCAAAGGGAGACCCAGTACTTC
CDR3aa: CATSDDRQRETQYF

abundance: few
v_gene: TRBV9
d_gene: TRBD2
j_gene: TRBJ2-7
CDR3nt: TGTGCCAGCAGCCAATCCGGGACTAGCGAGGACGAGCAGTACTTC
CDR3aa: CASSQSGTSEDEQYF

abundance: -
v_gene: TRBV12-3/TRBV12-4
d_gene: TRBD2
j_gene: TRBJ2-3
CDR3nt: TGTGCCAGCAGTTTAGCGTTTGGACTAGCGAGCGCAGATACGCAGTATTTT
CDR3aa: CASSLAFGLASADTQYF

abundance: -
v_gene: TRBV24-1
d_gene: TRBD1
j_gene: TRBJ1-2
CDR3nt: TGTGCCACCAGTGTTTTGACAGGGGTATTTAGAGGCGGCTACACCTTC
CDR3aa: CATSVLTGVFRGGYTF

abundance: -
v_gene: TRBV9
d_gene: -
j_gene: TRBJ2-3
CDR3nt: TGTGCCAGCAGCGTAGATCCCTCTGGGGATACGCAGTATTTT
CDR3aa: CASSVDPSGDTQYF

abundance: -
v_gene: TRBV5-1
d_gene: -
j_gene: TRBJ2-5
CDR3nt: TGCGCCAGCAGCCTTGCGACAGGTATTGAGACCCAGTACTTC
CDR3aa: CASSLATGIETQYF

abundance: -
v_gene: TRBV4-1
d_gene: -
j_gene: TRBJ2-5
CDR3nt: TGCACCAGCAGCCAAGATAGCTGGGGAACGGACCGAGAGACCCAGTACTTC
CDR3aa: CTSSQDSWGTDRETQYF

abundance: -
v_gene: TRBV5-6
d_gene: TRBD1
j_gene: TRBJ1-2
CDR3nt: TGTGCCAGCAACTATGGAAGCAGGGGGACGATCGGCGGCTACACCTTC
CDR3aa: CASNYGSRGTIGGYTF

abundance: -
v_gene: TRBV7-9
d_gene: -
j_gene: TRBJ1-5
CDR3nt: TGTGCCAGCAGCTTAGTTGAGGGTGTGGGCAATCAGCCCCAGCATTTT
CDR3aa: CASSLVEGVGNQPQHF

abundance: -
v_gene: TRBV7-9
d_gene: -
j_gene: TRBJ1-1
CDR3nt: TGTGCCAGCAGCCCCGACCAGGCTGCGGCTTTCTTT
CDR3aa: CASSPDQAAAFF

abundance: -
v_gene: TRBV10-2
d_gene: TRBD2
j_gene: TRBJ2-1
CDR3nt: TGCGCCAGCAGTGACCGTGGACTAGCGGGAGGGCCAGGGGGCTCCTACAATGAGCGGTTCTTC
CDR3aa: CASSDRGLAGGPGGSYNERFF

abundance: many
v_gene: TRBV5-1
d_gene: TRBD1
j_gene: TRBJ2-7
CDR3nt: TGCGCCAGCAGTTTGACAGGGGGCCGATACGAGCAGTACTTC
CDR3aa: CASSLTGGRYEQYF

abundance: -
v_gene: TRBV4-2
d_gene: -
j_gene: TRBJ1-1
CDR3nt: TGTGCCGGCAGCCATACCTTCGAGACACCTAACACTGAAGCTTTCTTT
CDR3aa: CAGSHTFETPNTEAFF

abundance: -
v_gene: TRBV10-3
d_gene: TRBD1
j_gene: TRBJ2-3
CDR3nt: TGTGCCATCAGCGGGACAGGGACAGATACGCAGTATTTT
CDR3aa: CAISGTGTDTQYF

abundance: -
v_gene: TRBV28
d_gene: -
j_gene: TRBJ1-1
CDR3nt: TGTGCCAGCAGTCGGGCCCGACAGCCAGCGAACACTGAAGCTTTCTTT
CDR3aa: CASSRARQPANTEAFF

abundance: few
v_gene: TRBV29-1
d_gene: TRBD2
j_gene: TRBJ2-1
CDR3nt: TGCAGCGTTGTTATCAGGGTAGCGGGAGGGAGCTCCTACAATGAGCAGTTCTTC
CDR3aa: CSVVIRVAGGSSYNEQFF

abundance: few
v_gene: TRBV20-1
d_gene: -
j_gene: TRBJ1-5
CDR3nt: TGCAGTGCTAGAGACCCGGATAGCAATCAGCCCCAGCATTTT
CDR3aa: CSARDPDSNQPQHF

abundance: few
v_gene: TRBV5-1
d_gene: TRBD2
j_gene: TRBJ2-3
CDR3nt: TGCGCCAGCAGCAAAATAGGACTAGCGGGTCCGAACACAGATACGCAGTATTTT
CDR3aa: CASSKIGLAGPNTDTQYF

abundance: many
v_gene: TRBV4-1
d_gene: -
j_gene: TRBJ2-1
CDR3nt: TGCGCCAGCAGCCAAGATTGGAGCGGGCAAACCTACAATGAGCAGTTCTTC
CDR3aa: CASSQDWSGQTYNEQFF

abundance: -
v_gene: TRBV20-1
d_gene: -
j_gene: TRBJ2-5
CDR3nt: TGCAGCATAGCTGCCCATCAAGAGACCCAGTACTTC
CDR3aa: CSIAAHQETQYF

abundance: few
v_gene: TRBV28
d_gene: TRBD2
j_gene: TRBJ2-7
CDR3nt: TGTGCCAGCAGTTTACCCCTGGGAGGGTTTGGGGAGCAGTACTTC
CDR3aa: CASSLPLGGFGEQYF

abundance: few
v_gene: TRBV18
d_gene: TRBD2
j_gene: TRBJ2-5
CDR3nt: TGTGCCAGCTCACCACGCACTAGCGGGAGCGGAGAGACCCAGTACTTC
CDR3aa: CASSPRTSGSGETQYF

abundance: few
v_gene: TRBV28
d_gene: -
j_gene: TRBJ2-3
CDR3nt: TGTGCCAGTTTCCTCGGGACAGGGAAGCGGGAGACGGCAGATACGCAGTATTTT
CDR3aa: CASFLGTGKRETADTQYF

abundance: -
v_gene: TRBV6-2/TRBV6-3
d_gene: TRBD2
j_gene: TRBJ2-2
CDR3nt: TGTGCCAGCAGTTACTTTCGGAGACTAGCGGGGGCGCTGGGCGGGGAGCTGTTTTTT
CDR3aa: CASSYFRRLAGALGGELFF

abundance: few
v_gene: TRBV7-2
d_gene: TRBD1
j_gene: TRBJ1-2
CDR3nt: TGTGCCAGCAGCCCGGAGACAGGGGGTCGTGGCTACACCTTC
CDR3aa: CASSPETGGRGYTF

abundance: -
v_gene: TRBV7-9
d_gene: TRBD1
j_gene: TRBJ1-3
CDR3nt: TGTGCCAGCAGTTTGGACAGGGCCCCTGGAAACACCATATATTTT
CDR3aa: CASSLDRAPGNTIYF

abundance: few
v_gene: TRBV5-1
d_gene: TRBD2
j_gene: TRBJ2-1
CDR3nt: TGCGCCAGCAGCTTGTATCGGGAGGGCTTTGAGCAGTTCTTC
CDR3aa: CASSLYREGFEQFF

abundance: few
v_gene: TRBV28
d_gene: -
j_gene: TRBJ1-6
CDR3nt: TGTGCCAGCAGTTTGATCAGGGGAAGTTCACCCCTCCACTTT
CDR3aa: CASSLIRGSSPLHF

abundance: -
v_gene: TRBV7-2
d_gene: TRBD1
j_gene: TRBJ1-2
CDR3nt: TGTGCCAGCAGCTTCCCGGGACAGGGTTATGGCTACACCTTC
CDR3aa: CASSFPGQGYGYTF

abundance: many
v_gene: TRBV12-3/TRBV12-4
d_gene: -
j_gene: TRBJ2-1
CDR3nt: TGTGCCAGCAGTTTGACTAGTCCCAATGAGCAGTTCTTC
CDR3aa: CASSLTSPNEQFF